The T cell receptor (beta chain) under discussion was sequenced for a study of cytomegalovirus exposure and HLA in healthy donors. Comments on this clone: Antigen unknown.

V was pared by 10 bases and J by 6 bases, with 9 bases of the junction left unmatched. CDR3 length: 12 residues. Germline CDR1 and CDR2: MNHEY and SMNVEV (reference sequence). Points from the study as a whole: Later analysis suggested links between common viral pathogens and several top significant clusters.

The PCR had 60 Vbeta and 13 Jbeta primers. Produced via immunoSEQ multiplex PCR; TCRdb's table is partial and in-frame only. The repertoire holds roughly 150,000 clones, with about three quarters as singletons. V is TRBV27 and J is TRBJ2-7; 7 bases are shared with TRBD1. This TCR was recovered from a woman between 35 and 50 years old in good health and CMV-seropositive. The sequenced material came from PBMCs. CDR3 nucleotides: TGTGCCACGAGAGGACAGGCCCCCGAGCAGTACTTC. This encodes CATRGQAPEQYF.